Listed here are 25 T cell receptor beta chains from one sample, sequenced in a study of identical twins. Each CDR3 protein gets one entry after TCRdb re-called the 5' RACE reads with MiXCR. The sample records 650,000 to 750,000 distinct CDR3 sequences, approximately 22% being singletons. The data were also submitted as part of a second study, on T cells expressing NK-cell markers.

Sequencing was done on a sample of PBMCs. These receptor sequences come from a woman aged 18-29 years in good health.

This chain connects TRBV7-6 to TRBJ2-1; no clear D gene. The CDR3 is 16 residues long. V lost 1 base, J lost 1 base, and 11 bases lay in between. The germline V gene has CDR1 SGHVS and CDR2 FNYEAQ. As DNA, the CDR3 is TGTGCCAGCAGCTTAGGGGGTCCCCATTCCTACAATGAGCAGTTCTTC. The encoded protein is CASSLGGPHSYNEQFF.

This clonotype was observed a few times. V and J are TRBV20-1 and TRBJ2-1; 9 positions match TRBD2. This CDR3 comprises 16 residues. Trimming removed 1 base from V and 3 bases from J; junction bases left unmatched: 7. Germline-derived CDR1 and CDR2 are DFQATT and SNEGSKA (reference sequence). The CDR3 coding sequence is TGCAGTGCTAGAGTCGAGCGGGGGGCTGGCTACAATGAGCAGTTCTTC. This encodes CSARVERGAGYNEQFF.

Only one count was recorded for this clonotype. The J gene is TRBJ2-5, the V gene TRBV7-2; D is ambiguous. V was trimmed by 2 bases and J by 1 base, leaving 11 bases between them. The length of the CDR3 is 15 residues. Germline values: CDR1 SGHTA, CDR2 FQGNSA. The CDR3 region has the DNA TGTGCCAGCAGCTTATATTGGAGCGTCCAAGAGACCCAGTACTTC. The encoded protein is CASSLYWSVQETQYF.

This clonotype appeared a few times. The chain has TRBV11-1 and TRBJ2-7; TRBD1 agrees at 10 bases. Trimming cost V 5 bases and J 5 bases; bases outside gene matches: 9. The CDR3 runs to 15 residues. CDR1 SGHAT and CDR2 FQDESV come from the germline V gene (reference sequence). Here the CDR3 reads CASSSPGQGNHEQYF. CDR3 sequence (DNA): TGTGCCAGCAGCAGCCCGGGACAGGGGAATCACGAGCAGTACTTC.

This clonotype was picked up many times. The V and J genes are TRBV6-5 and TRBJ1-1, with D hard to call. V lost 0 bases, J lost 0 bases, and 8 bases lay in between. Germline assignment: CDR1 MNHEY and CDR2 SVGAGI. The CDR3 totals 15 residues. CDR3: CASSYSPGMNTEAFF. CDR3 bases: TGTGCCAGCAGTTACTCCCCGGGCATGAACACTGAAGCTTTCTTT.

This clonotype was seen more than once but under ten times. The chain carries TRBV12-3 or TRBV12-4 and TRBJ2-1; 11 nucleotides line up with TRBD2. CDR3 length: 16 amino acids. Germline trimming cut 6 bases from V and 10 bases from J; bases unmatched to any gene: 14. The CDR3 bases are TGTGCCAGCAGGCCTGCGGGGCTAGCGGGAGGTGGGGAGCAGTTCTTC. This gives the protein CASRPAGLAGGGEQFF.

This clonotype was seen a handful of times. J is TRBJ2-2 and V is TRBV6-1; D may be TRBD1 (6 bases). The CDR3 runs to 15 residues. V lost 5 bases and J lost 3, with 13 bases in between. Per the germline V gene, CDR1 is MNHNS and CDR2 is SASEGT. CDR3 in DNA: TGTGCCAGCAGTCTAACAGGGCCCGACACCGGGGAGCTGTTTTTT. It translates to CASSLTGPDTGELFF.

V usage is TRBV3-1 and J usage is TRBJ2-7, with 8 bases lining up with TRBD1. Trimming took 2 bases from V and 6 from J; bases not matched to a gene: 6. The CDR3 has 14 residues. Germline CDR1 LGHDT, CDR2 YNNKEL (reference sequence). The CDR3 reads CASSQLDRGSEQYF. The DNA for the CDR3 is TGTGCCAGCAGCCAATTAGACAGGGGCTCCGAGCAGTACTTC.

This chain links TRBV11-2 with TRBJ2-4; TRBD2 aligns across 8 bases. Per the germline V gene, CDR1 is SGHAT and CDR2 is FQNNGV. Trimming removed 5 bases from V and 9 bases from J; junction bases left unmatched: 9. The CDR3 runs to 14 residues. In DNA form, the CDR3 reads TGTGCCAGCAGCGAGAGCGGGAGAGTTAGCATTCAGTACTTC. Translated, it gives CASSESGRVSIQYF.

This clonotype was counted at least ten times. This chain connects TRBV20-1 to TRBJ1-1; no definite D call. This CDR3 is 11 amino acids long. V was clipped by 5 bases and J by 1 base, with 5 bases between them. Per the germline V gene, CDR1 is DFQATT and CDR2 is SNEGSKA (reference sequence). For the CDR3, the DNA is TGCAGTGCTTCCAGGAACACTGAAGCTTTCTTT. This gives the protein CSASRNTEAFF.

As DNA, the CDR3 is TGTGCCAGCAGCCAAGATTTTACGGGGAGGGGTGAGCAGTTCTTC. Protein product: CASSQDFTGRGEQFF. The rearrangement links TRBV3-1 to TRBJ2-1, with TRBD2 identical over 7 bases. Germline V gene sequence: CDR1 LGHDT, CDR2 YNNKEL (reference sequence). CDR3 size: 15 residues. Trimming removed 0 bases from V and 9 bases from J; junction bases left unmatched: 8.

A few counts support this clonotype. The chain carries TRBV15 and TRBJ2-3, with 7 bases that match TRBD2. V lost 1 base, J lost 5 bases, and 6 bases stayed unmatched. The CDR3 length is 15 residues. Germline V lookup: CDR1 LNHNV, CDR2 YYDKDF (reference sequence). CDR3 sequence: CATSRVFSGVDTQYF. The DNA of the CDR3 is TGTGCCACCAGCAGAGTTTTCAGCGGGGTAGATACGCAGTATTTT.

The chain carries TRBV20-1 and TRBJ2-1; possible D gene TRBD2, 6 bases. Per the germline V gene, CDR1 is DFQATT and CDR2 is SNEGSKA (reference sequence). The CDR3 runs 15 residues. Trimming removed 6 bases at V and 1 base at J, with 16 bases between. The CDR3 here is CSATLGSGSYNEQFF. The CDR3 coding sequence is TGCAGTGCCACCCTCGGGAGCGGATCCTACAATGAGCAGTTCTTC.

A few counts support this clonotype. V is TRBV6-2 or TRBV6-3 and J is TRBJ2-7; D is unclear. Germline CDR1 reads MNHEY; CDR2 reads SVGEGT. The CDR3 has 11 residues. V was shortened by 8 bases and J by 3 bases, with 8 bases between the two germline ends. The CDR3 nucleotides are TGTGCCAGCTACTTCAACTACGAGCAGTACTTC. Its protein product is CASYFNYEQYF.

This clonotype was found once. The gene calls are TRBV9 and TRBJ2-2, with D maybe TRBD1 (7 bases). From germline, CDR1 is SGDLS and CDR2 YYNGEE. The CDR3 runs 15 residues. With 0 bases removed from V and 5 bases from J, the gap between germline ends came to 11 bases. The CDR3 spells CASSVDQGGTGELFF. In DNA form, the CDR3 reads TGTGCCAGCAGCGTAGATCAGGGGGGAACCGGGGAGCTGTTTTTT.

In its sample, this clonotype was seen a few times. The J gene is TRBJ2-2, the V gene TRBV6-1; D ambiguous. From germline, CDR1 is MNHNS and CDR2 SASEGT. The V end was cut by 7 bases, the J end by 5 bases, with 14 bases between. This CDR3 region has 14 residues. In nucleotides, the CDR3 is TGTGCCAGCACCGGACCACCCGTAACCGGGGAGCTGTTTTTT. As protein: CASTGPPVTGELFF.

The chain carries TRBV5-1 and TRBJ2-5, with a weak D call TRBD2 (6 bases). The CDR3 totals 13 residues. The germline V and J ends were trimmed by 5 bases and 1 base, with 9 bases remaining between them. Per germline, CDR1 SGHRS and CDR2 YFSETQ. The CDR3 spells CASREGLQETQYF. DNA of the CDR3: TGCGCCAGCAGGGAGGGGCTCCAAGAGACCCAGTACTTC.

The chain uses TRBV4-3 and TRBJ1-2, with TRBD1 matching 7 bases. The CDR3 length is 17 residues. Germline CDR1 LGHNA, CDR2 YSLEER. With V trimmed by 1 base and J by 5 bases, 13 bases remained unmatched. The CDR3 DNA reads as TGCGCCAGCAGCCAAGCCACCTTTAGAGGGGGCGAATATGGCTACACCTTC. It is translated as CASSQATFRGGEYGYTF.

This clonotype was detected many times. The chain recombines TRBV5-1 with TRBJ2-1, with a tentative D call TRBD2 (6 bases). Looked up from germline, CDR1 is SGHRS and CDR2 is YFSETQ. The germline V and J ends were trimmed by 4 bases and 5 bases, with 16 bases remaining between them. There are 15 residues in the CDR3. This chain's CDR3 is CASSPGLRADNEQFF. Written as DNA, the CDR3 is TGCGCCAGCAGCCCAGGACTAAGGGCCGACAATGAGCAGTTCTTC.

This clonotype was recorded at least ten times. This chain uses TRBV7-2 with TRBJ2-3, with D possibly TRBD2 on 6 matching bases. The CDR3 sequence is 15 residues long. Trimming left V 2 bases short and J 2 bases short, with 11 bases between. Germline values: CDR1 SGHTA, CDR2 FQGNSA. CDR3 in DNA: TGTGCCAGCAGCTTAAGGCAGGGACTCACAGATACGCAGTATTTT. Translation gives CASSLRQGLTDTQYF. The whole variable domain, filled in from reference TRBV7-2 and TRBJ2-3, reads GAGVSQSPSNKVTEKGKDVELRCDPISGHTALYWYRQSLGQGLEFLIYFQGNSAPDKSGLPSDRFSAERTGGSVSTLTIQRTQQEDSAVYLCASSLRQGLTDTQYFGPGTRLTVL.

The J gene is TRBJ2-3, the V gene TRBV14; D not certain. Germline lookup yields CDR1 SGHDN and CDR2 FVKESK. V was trimmed by 0 bases and J by 0 bases, leaving 10 bases between them. The CDR3 loop spans 16 amino acids. The CDR3 DNA follows: TGTGCCAGCAGCCAAGAGCGACCTACTAGCACAGATACGCAGTATTTT. Protein sequence: CASSQERPTSTDTQYF.

The table lists this clonotype with a few counts. V gene TRBV5-1 combines with J gene TRBJ2-1, with D possibly being TRBD1 (6 bases). This CDR3 is 14 amino acids long. Trimming removed 6 bases at V and 0 bases at J, with 10 bases between. Germline V gives CDR1 SGHRS, CDR2 YFSETQ. This chain's CDR3 is CASTKGDSYNEQFF. The DNA of the CDR3 is TGCGCCAGCACCAAGGGGGACTCCTACAATGAGCAGTTCTTC.

A few counts support this clonotype. The genes are TRBV20-1 and TRBJ1-5; unclear D gene. The CDR3 is 19 residues long. The germline V gene has CDR1 DFQATT and CDR2 SNEGSKA (reference sequence). Trimming removed 3 bases from V and 11 bases from J, with 35 bases in between. DNA for the CDR3: TGCAGTGCTAGCCTCTCATGGGTTTCGGCGGTTGAGGACCCATCAGCCCAGCATTTT. This encodes CSASLSWVSAVEDPSAQHF.

Notes on this clonotype: With a much larger clone just one base away, this may be a read error. The V call is TRBV5-1, the J call TRBJ2-3; no clear D. The CDR3 is 15 amino acids. Germline V gene data show CDR1 as SGHRS and CDR2 as YFSETQ. Here the CDR3 reads CASGFDGSSTDTQYF. In nucleotides, the CDR3 is TGCGCCAGCGGCTTCGACGGATCTAGCACAGATACGCAGTATTTT.

V usage is TRBV11-2 and J usage is TRBJ2-3, with TRBD2 as a possible D gene (6 bases). This CDR3 spans 13 amino acids. CDR1 and CDR2 (germline): SGHAT, FQNNGV. Trimming shortened V by 8 bases and J by 8 bases, and 17 bases separated the two germline ends. The CDR3 nucleotides are TGTGCCAGCGGCGGGGAGATCAGGGTTACGCAGTATTTT. Amino acids: CASGGEIRVTQYF.